Detailed here is one T cell receptor (beta chain). This specimen belongs to a study of blood T cell repertoires in COVID-19. In the study overall: COVID-19 samples from acute and convalescent phases originated in the United States, Italy and Spain. In each case, the material was cDNA or gDNA derived from T cells, B-cell-depleted T cells, or PBMCs.

Original processing notes: The authors estimated nucleated cell counts from reference gene primer amplification. Profiled with immunoSEQ multiplex PCR; TCRdb holds only in-frame clones, not every one. V, J and clone size are taken as reported in that table, and D and trimming were inferred from the DNA itself. The sample includes about 140,000 clones, 79% seen only once; the top ten take roughly 3.4%. This CDR3 has 15 amino acids. The trim removed 2 bases at V and 5 bases at J, leaving 8 bases unmatched. Germline values: CDR1 LGHDT, CDR2 YNNKEL (reference sequence). The clonotype comes from a man between 60 and 75 years old with acute or convalescent COVID-19. V is TRBV3-1 (or the pseudogene TRBV3-2) and J is TRBJ2-7; 8 bases fit TRBD1. Sequenced input: peripheral blood. The CDR3 protein is CASSQLQGALDEQYF. The CDR3 DNA is TGTGCCAGCAGCCAACTGCAGGGGGCTCTAGACGAGCAGTACTTC.